This TCR beta chain derives from a study of T cells after posttransplantation cyclophosphamide. Regarding the study as a whole: TRB overlap between skin or GI tissue T cells and blood was limited. Later blood repertoires were often dominated by clones from the donor CD8+ memory compartment.

Using immunoSEQ multiplex PCR, the repertoire was profiled, and TCRdb retains in-frame clones only, with some absent. Of 23,000 or so clones in the sample, 95% to 99% were seen once. Remarks on this clone: Its antigen is currently unknown.

The CDR3 sequence is 12 residues long. The ends lost 3 bases at V and 15 bases at J; junction bases unmatched: 6. Germline V gene sequence: CDR1 SGHTA, CDR2 FQGNSA. V usage is TRBV7-2 and J usage is TRBJ2-1, with TRBD2 matching 9 bases. This receptor was obtained from a man aged 35 to 55 in good health, CMV-negative, and a related stem cell transplant donor. What was sequenced was naive CD8+ T cells sorted from PBMCs. The DNA of the CDR3 is TGTGCCAGCAGCTTTAGCGGGGGAGAACTGTTCTTC. This encodes CASSFSGGELFF.